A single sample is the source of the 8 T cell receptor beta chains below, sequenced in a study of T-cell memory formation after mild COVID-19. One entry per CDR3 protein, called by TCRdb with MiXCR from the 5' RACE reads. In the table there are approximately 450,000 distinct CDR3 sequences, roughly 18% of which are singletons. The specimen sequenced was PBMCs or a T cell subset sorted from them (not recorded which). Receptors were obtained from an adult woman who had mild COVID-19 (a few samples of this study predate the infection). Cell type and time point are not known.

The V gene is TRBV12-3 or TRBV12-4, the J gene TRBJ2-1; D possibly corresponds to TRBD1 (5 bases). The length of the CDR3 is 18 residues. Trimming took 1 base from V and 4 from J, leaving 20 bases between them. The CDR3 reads CASSLGGSWGGAYNEQFF. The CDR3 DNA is TGTGCCAGCAGTTTAGGGGGATCCTGGGGCGGAGCTTACAATGAGCAGTTCTTC.

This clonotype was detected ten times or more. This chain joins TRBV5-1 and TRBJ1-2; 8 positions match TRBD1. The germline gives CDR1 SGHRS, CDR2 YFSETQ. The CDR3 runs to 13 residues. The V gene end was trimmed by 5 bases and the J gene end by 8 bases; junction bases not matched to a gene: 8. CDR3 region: CASSQDPGGGYTF. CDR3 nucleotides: TGCGCCAGCAGTCAGGATCCAGGGGGCGGCTACACCTTC.

The CDR3 DNA sequence: TGTGCCAGCAGCCATTTAGGGACTAGCGACAATGAGCAGTTCTTC. Translating gives CASSHLGTSDNEQFF. This sequence joins TRBV4-2 and TRBJ2-1; 10 positions match TRBD2. The CDR3 runs 15 residues. CDR1 and CDR2 (germline): LGHNA, YNFKEQ. With V trimmed by 3 bases and J by 5 bases, 4 bases remained unmatched.

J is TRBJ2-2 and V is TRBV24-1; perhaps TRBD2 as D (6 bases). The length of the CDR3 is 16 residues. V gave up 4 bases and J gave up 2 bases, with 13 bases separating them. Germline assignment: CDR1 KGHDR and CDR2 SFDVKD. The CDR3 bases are TGTGCCACCAGTGAAGCTCCGGGACTCAACACCGGGGAGCTGTTTTTT. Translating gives CATSEAPGLNTGELFF.

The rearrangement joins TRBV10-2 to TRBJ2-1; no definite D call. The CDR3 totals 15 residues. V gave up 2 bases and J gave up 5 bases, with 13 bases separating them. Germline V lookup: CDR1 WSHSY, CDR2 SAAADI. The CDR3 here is CASSENAGPHNEQFF. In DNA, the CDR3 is TGCGCCAGCAGTGAGAATGCTGGTCCTCACAATGAGCAGTTCTTC.

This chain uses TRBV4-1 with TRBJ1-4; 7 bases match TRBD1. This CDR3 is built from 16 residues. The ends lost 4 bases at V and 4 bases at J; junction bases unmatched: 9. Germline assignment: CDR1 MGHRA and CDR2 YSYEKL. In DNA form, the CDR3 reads TGCGCCAGCAGCCGACCTCGACAGGGCGTTAATGAAAAACTGTTTTTT. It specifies CASSRPRQGVNEKLFF.

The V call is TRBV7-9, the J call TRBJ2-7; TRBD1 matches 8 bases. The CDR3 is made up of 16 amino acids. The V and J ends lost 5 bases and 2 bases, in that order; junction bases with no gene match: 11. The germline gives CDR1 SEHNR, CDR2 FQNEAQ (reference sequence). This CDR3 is CASSPRQGIMAYEQYF. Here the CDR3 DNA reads TGTGCCAGCAGCCCAAGACAGGGGATCATGGCCTACGAGCAGTACTTC.

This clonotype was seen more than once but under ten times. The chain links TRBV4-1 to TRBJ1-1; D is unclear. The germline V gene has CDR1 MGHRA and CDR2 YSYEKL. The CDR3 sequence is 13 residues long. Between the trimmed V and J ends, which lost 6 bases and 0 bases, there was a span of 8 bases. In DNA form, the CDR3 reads TGCGCCAGCAGACAGTCCCTGAACACTGAAGCTTTCTTT. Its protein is CASRQSLNTEAFF.